Reported below is one T cell receptor (beta chain). The antigen is undetermined. Produced via immunoSEQ multiplex PCR; TCRdb's table is partial and in-frame only. The sample contains some 12,000 clones, 70% to 90% of which appear only once. J was trimmed by 2 bases and V by 0 bases; bases with no gene match: 4. Per the germline V gene, CDR1 is SGHNT and CDR2 is YYREEE (reference sequence). The CDR3 consists of 16 residues. This entry comes from a study of T cell repertoires in ileal Crohn's disease. The wider study: All patients had surgery for stricturing (approximately 60%) or penetrating (39%) disease. Postoperative therapy was given to about half: more than 10 thiopurines, around 20 anti-TNF agents. Study-wide points: Postoperative endoscopy occurred within one year, median about 7.5 months.

Time point defined: neoterminal ileum biopsy at postoperative endoscopy, about 6 months after surgery. The rearrangement uses TRBV5-4 and TRBJ2-1; 8 bases match TRBD2. Sequencing was done on a sample of ileal tissue. The TCR comes from an adult with Crohn's disease. CDR3 loop: CASSLGAGAAYNEQFF. The CDR3 nucleotides are TGTGCCAGCAGCTTGGGAGCGGGAGCCGCCTACAATGAGCAGTTCTTC. The whole variable domain, filled in from reference TRBV5-4 and TRBJ2-1, reads ETGVTQSPTHLIKTRGQQVTLRCSSQSGHNTVSWYQQALGQGPQFIFQYYREEENGRGNFPPRFSGLQFPNYSSELNVNALELDDSALYLCASSLGAGAAYNEQFFGPGTRLTVL.